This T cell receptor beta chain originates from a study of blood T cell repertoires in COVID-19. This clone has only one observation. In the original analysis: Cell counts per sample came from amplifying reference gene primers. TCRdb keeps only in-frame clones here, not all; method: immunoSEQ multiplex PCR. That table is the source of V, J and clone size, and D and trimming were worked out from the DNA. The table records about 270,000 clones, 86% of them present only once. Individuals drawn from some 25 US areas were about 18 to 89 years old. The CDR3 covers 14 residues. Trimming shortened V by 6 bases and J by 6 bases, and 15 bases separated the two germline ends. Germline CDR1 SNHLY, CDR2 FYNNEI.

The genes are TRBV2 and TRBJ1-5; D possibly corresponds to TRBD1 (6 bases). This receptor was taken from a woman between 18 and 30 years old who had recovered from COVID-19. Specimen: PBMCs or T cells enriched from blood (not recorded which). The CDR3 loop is CASSLQGPGQPQHF. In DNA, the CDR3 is TGTGCCAGCAGCCTACAGGGACCAGGTCAGCCCCAGCATTTT. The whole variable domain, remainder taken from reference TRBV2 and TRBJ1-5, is EPEVTQTPSHQVTQMGQEVILRCVPISNHLYFYWYRQILGQKVEFLVSFYNNEISEKSEIFDDQFSVERPDGSNFTLKIRSTKLEDSAMYFCASSLQGPGQPQHFGDGTRLSIL.